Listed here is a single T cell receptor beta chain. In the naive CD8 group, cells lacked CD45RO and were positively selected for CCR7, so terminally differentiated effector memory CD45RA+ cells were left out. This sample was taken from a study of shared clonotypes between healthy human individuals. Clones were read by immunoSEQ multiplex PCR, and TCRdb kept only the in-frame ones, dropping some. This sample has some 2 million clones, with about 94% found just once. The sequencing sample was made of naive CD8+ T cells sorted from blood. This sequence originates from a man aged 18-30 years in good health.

This CDR3 is CASSLESREVYNEQFF. For the CDR3, the DNA is TGCGCCAGCAGCTTGGAATCGCGGGAGGTTTACAATGAGCAGTTCTTC. V and J are TRBV5-1 and TRBJ2-1; 8 nucleotides agree with TRBD2. The CDR3 extends over 16 amino acids. The V gene end was trimmed by 0 bases and the J gene end by 4 bases; junction bases not matched to a gene: 6. Germline V gene lookup returns CDR1 SGHRS and CDR2 YFSETQ.